This T cell receptor (beta chain) was captured by sequencing in a study of blood T cell repertoires in COVID-19. Study-level background: Italy, Spain and the United States were the sources of the convalescent and acute COVID-19 samples. T cells, B-cell-depleted T cells, or PBMCs supplied cDNA or gDNA.

The germline V gene has CDR1 SGHTA and CDR2 FQGTGA. This CDR3 has 15 amino acids. The V gene end was trimmed by 1 base and the J gene end by 4 bases; junction bases not matched to a gene: 4. Original methodology: Amplification with reference gene primers provided the estimates of nucleated cell counts. Clones were sequenced by immunoSEQ multiplex PCR, and TCRdb holds only the in-frame ones, with some missing. The V and J calls and clone size were taken over from that table, and D and trimming were inferred from the DNA. Of 200,000 to 250,000 clones listed, roughly 80% are singletons. The origin of this receptor is a human donor in a cohort sampled during active COVID-19. The gene calls are TRBV7-3 and TRBJ2-1, with 7 nucleotides matching TRBD1. Sequencing was done on a sample of peripheral blood. In nucleotides, the CDR3 is TGTGCCAGCAGCTTAAAACAGGGGTTGTACAATGAGCAGTTCTTC. It yields the protein CASSLKQGLYNEQFF.